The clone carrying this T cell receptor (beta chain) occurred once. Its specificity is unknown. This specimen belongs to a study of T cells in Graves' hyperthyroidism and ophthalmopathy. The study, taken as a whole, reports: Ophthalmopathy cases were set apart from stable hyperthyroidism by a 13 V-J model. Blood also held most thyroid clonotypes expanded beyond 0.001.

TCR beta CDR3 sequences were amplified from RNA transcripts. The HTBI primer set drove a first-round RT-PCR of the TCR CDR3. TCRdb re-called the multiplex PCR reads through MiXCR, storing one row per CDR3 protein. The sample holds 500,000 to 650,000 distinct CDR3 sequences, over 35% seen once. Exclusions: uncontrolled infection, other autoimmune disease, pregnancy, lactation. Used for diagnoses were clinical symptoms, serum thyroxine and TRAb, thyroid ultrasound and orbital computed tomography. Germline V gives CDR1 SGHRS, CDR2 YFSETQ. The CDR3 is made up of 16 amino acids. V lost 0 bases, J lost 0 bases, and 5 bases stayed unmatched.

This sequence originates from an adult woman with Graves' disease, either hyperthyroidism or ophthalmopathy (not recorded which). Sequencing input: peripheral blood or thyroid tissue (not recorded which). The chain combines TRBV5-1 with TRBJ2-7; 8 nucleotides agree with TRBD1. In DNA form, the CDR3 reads TGCGCCAGCAGCTTGGGGGTGGGACAGGTCTCCTACGAGCAGTACTTC. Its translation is CASSLGVGQVSYEQYF.